These 25 T cell receptor beta chains were sequenced from one sample in a study of cytomegalovirus exposure and HLA in healthy donors. This table comes from immunoSEQ multiplex PCR, and its TCRdb copy is limited to in-frame clones, with some not included. The sample consists of 150,000 to 200,000 clones, roughly 96% of them appearing once. The specimen was PBMCs. The receptors derive from a woman aged 18-29 years in good health and CMV-seronegative.

The CDR3 reads CASNRDRDTGELFF. As DNA, the CDR3 is TGTGCCAGTAATCGGGACAGGGACACCGGGGAGCTGTTTTTT. The V and J genes are TRBV19 and TRBJ2-2, with 9 positions matching TRBD1. This CDR3 has 14 amino acids. CDR1 and CDR2 (germline): LNHDA, SQIVND (reference sequence). V lost 7 bases and J lost 3; bases outside the gene matches: 3. The variable domain in full, completed from reference TRBV19 and TRBJ2-2, reads DGGITQSPKYLFRKEGQNVTLSCEQNLNHDAMYWYRQDPGQGLRLIYYSQIVNDFQKGDIAEGYSVSREKKESFPLTVTSAQKNPTAFYLCASNRDRDTGELFFGEGSRLTVL.

J is TRBJ1-5 and V is TRBV14; TRBD1 might be the D (5 bases). CDR3 length: 14 amino acids. V shed 1 base and J shed 9 bases, with 13 bases lying between them. Germline assignment: CDR1 SGHDN and CDR2 FVKESK. CDR3 coding DNA: TGTGCCAGCAGCCAAGCGGGGGTCCCGGGGCCCCAGCATTTT. It codes for CASSQAGVPGPQHF. Variable domain in full (rest from reference TRBV14 and TRBJ1-5): EAGVTQFPSHSVIEKGQTVTLRCDPISGHDNLYWYRRVMGKEIKFLLHFVKESKQDESGMPNNRFLAERTGGTYSTLKVQPAELEDSGVYFCASSQAGVPGPQHFGDGTRLSIL.

The chain recombines TRBV6-1 with TRBJ2-7; 11 bases line up with TRBD1. Germline assignment: CDR1 MNHNS and CDR2 SASEGT. The CDR3 runs 15 residues. The trim removed 4 bases at V and 7 bases at J, leaving 9 bases unmatched. CDR3 nucleotide sequence: TGTGCCAGCAGTGGTGAAGGACAGGGGGCGAGTGAGCAGTACTTC. It translates to CASSGEGQGASEQYF.

The chain has TRBV4-3 and TRBJ2-2, with D perhaps TRBD1 (6 bases). Germline V gene sequence: CDR1 LGHNA, CDR2 YSLEER. V was shortened by 10 bases and J by 0 bases, with 15 bases between the two germline ends. The CDR3 has 15 amino acids. The CDR3 bases are TGCGCCAACCCGACAGGAGATGCGAACACCGGGGAGCTGTTTTTT. This gives the protein CANPTGDANTGELFF.

This clone was seen more than once but under ten times. CDR3 nucleotides: TGTGCCAGCAGTCTTACGGCGGGGAACGAGCAGTACTTC. Encoded protein: CASSLTAGNEQYF. The gene calls are TRBV27 and TRBJ2-7; a weak D match, TRBD2 (6 bases). The V gene's germline CDR1 is MNHEY and CDR2 SMNVEV (reference sequence). The CDR3 has 13 residues. The V end lost 5 bases, the J end lost 5 bases, and 13 bases lay between the germline ends.

The chain has TRBV5-4 and TRBJ1-5; 8 bases are a match to TRBD1. J was trimmed by 6 bases and V by 3 bases; bases with no gene match: 5. Germline V gene lookup returns CDR1 SGHNT and CDR2 YYREEE (reference sequence). The CDR3 totals 14 residues. The CDR3 nucleotides are TGTGCCAGCAGCTCCGGGACAGGAGGTCAGCCCCAGCATTTT. It yields the protein CASSSGTGGQPQHF.

The rearrangement joins TRBV29-1 to TRBJ2-1; 7 nucleotides align to TRBD2. There are 14 residues in the CDR3. The V segment lost 6 bases and the J segment 7 bases; nucleotides outside the gene matches: 12. Germline CDR1 reads SQVTM; CDR2 reads ANQGSEA. The CDR3 here is CSVEGLGGDNEQFF. The CDR3 bases are TGCAGCGTCGAGGGGTTGGGGGGGGATAATGAGCAGTTCTTC.

The V gene is TRBV28, the J gene TRBJ2-3, with 8 bases lining up with TRBD1. From germline, CDR1 is MDHEN and CDR2 SYDVKM. The CDR3 consists of 15 residues. V dropped 3 bases and J dropped 6; count of bases not matched to a gene: 8. CDR3: CASSLVAGGSDTQYF. The CDR3 coding sequence is TGTGCCAGCAGTTTGGTGGCAGGGGGCTCGGATACGCAGTATTTT.

The V gene is TRBV4-3, the J gene TRBJ2-1; 8 positions match TRBD2. Germline CDR1 is LGHNA and CDR2 is YSLEER. This CDR3 region has 18 residues. V shed 4 bases, J shed 0 bases, and the junction held 11 bases outside the gene matches. DNA for the CDR3: TGCGCCAGCAGCCTCGGGCCAGCGGGGGCAAGCTCCTACAATGAGCAGTTCTTC. This codes for CASSLGPAGASSYNEQFF.

This rearrangement joins TRBV7-8 to TRBJ2-2; D possibly corresponds to TRBD2 (6 bases). Germline assignment: CDR1 SGHVS and CDR2 FQNEAQ. The CDR3 consists of 16 residues. V lost 5 bases, J lost 2 bases, and 15 bases lay in between. This CDR3 reads CASSPGGGVNTGELFF. The CDR3 nucleotides read TGTGCCAGCAGCCCGGGTGGAGGGGTCAACACCGGGGAGCTGTTTTTT.

J is TRBJ1-4 and V is TRBV18; TRBD1 might be the D (5 bases). V shed 3 bases and J shed 7 bases, with 12 bases lying between them. CDR1 and CDR2 from the germline V gene are KGHSH and LQKENI. The CDR3 spans 14 residues. CDR3 nucleotide sequence: TGTGCCAGCTCACCGCTGTCCGGGGGTGAAAAACTGTTTTTT. Residues: CASSPLSGGEKLFF.

This rearrangement joins TRBV14 to TRBJ2-1, with D unclear. The V end was cut by 1 base, the J end by 0 bases, with 10 bases between. The germline V gene encodes CDR1 SGHDN and CDR2 FVKESK. The CDR3 spans 16 residues. Here the CDR3 DNA reads TGTGCCAGCAGCCAAGCGTGGAGAGGCTCCTACAATGAGCAGTTCTTC. Translating it yields CASSQAWRGSYNEQFF.

This chain connects TRBV4-1 to TRBJ1-5; 7 bases line up with TRBD1. Germline V gives CDR1 MGHRA, CDR2 YSYEKL. The junction had 5 bases not matched to a gene; V was cut back by 5 bases and J by 4 bases. CDR3 length: 14 residues. The CDR3: CASSDRQGNQPQHF. CDR3 DNA: TGCGCCAGCAGCGACCGACAGGGAAATCAGCCCCAGCATTTT.

In nucleotides, the CDR3 is TGTGCCAGCAGTGGGACTAGCGATGCTAGCGAGCAGTACTTC. Translation: CASSGTSDASEQYF. The rearrangement joins TRBV6-5 to TRBJ2-7; 10 nucleotides align to TRBD2. The CDR3 has 14 residues. V was pared by 5 bases and J by 6 bases, with 7 bases of the junction left unmatched. Germline CDR1 and CDR2: MNHEY and SVGAGI.

The genes are TRBV6-4 and TRBJ2-2; D is perhaps TRBD1 (5 bases). The V gene's germline CDR1 is MRHNA and CDR2 SNTAGT. The CDR3 is 15 residues long. The V end lost 5 bases, the J end lost 1 base, and 11 bases lay between the germline ends. CDR3 residues: CASSPKTGNTGELFF. The CDR3 DNA reads as TGTGCCAGCAGTCCTAAAACAGGGAACACCGGGGAGCTGTTTTTT.

The gene calls are TRBV27 and TRBJ1-6, with D tentatively TRBD1 (6 bases). The CDR3 spans 13 residues. Germline V gene lookup returns CDR1 MNHEY and CDR2 SMNVEV (reference sequence). V dropped 8 bases and J dropped 7 bases, with 12 bases sitting between them. The DNA for the CDR3 is TGTGCCAGCTCCGGGACAAGGAATTCACCCCTCCACTTT. It yields the protein CASSGTRNSPLHF.

V and J are TRBV5-6 and TRBJ2-1; possibly TRBD1 for D (6 bases). Germline CDR1 reads SGHDT; CDR2 reads YYEEEE. CDR3 length: 11 residues. Trimming took off 5 bases at V and 12 bases at J, with 12 bases between the two ends. Here the CDR3 DNA reads TGTGCCAGCAGGAGACAGGAAAGGCAGTTCTTC. Its translation is CASRRQERQFF.

This clone appeared once. The chain links TRBV6-1 to TRBJ2-7, with 8 bases matching TRBD1. Germline assignment: CDR1 MNHNS and CDR2 SASEGT. Germline trimming cut 4 bases from V and 4 bases from J; bases unmatched to any gene: 3. This CDR3 has 13 residues. The CDR3 sequence: CASSGTGWYEQYF. The CDR3 DNA sequence: TGTGCCAGCAGTGGGACAGGGTGGTACGAGCAGTACTTC.

This CDR3 is CASSPGTSGGETQYF. The CDR3 bases are TGTGCCAGCAGCCCCGGGACTAGCGGGGGAGAGACCCAGTACTTC. The V gene is TRBV5-4, the J gene TRBJ2-5; 14 bases match TRBD2. Per germline, CDR1 SGHNT and CDR2 YYREEE (reference sequence). V shed 4 bases and J 4 bases; nucleotides not matched to a gene: 3. The CDR3 length is 15 residues.

In this sample, this clone turned up once. The rearrangement joins TRBV6-5 to TRBJ1-2, with 10 bases matching TRBD1. The CDR3 consists of 16 residues. CDR1 is MNHEY and CDR2 is SVGAGI in the germline V gene. Trimming removed 4 bases from V and 0 bases from J; junction bases left unmatched: 5. Here the CDR3 reads CASSLDRGFPNYGYTF. The CDR3 DNA reads as TGTGCCAGCAGTTTGGACAGGGGGTTCCCTAACTATGGCTACACCTTC.

This clone was found once. The chain carries TRBV11-2 and TRBJ2-5; 12 nucleotides align to TRBD2. The CDR3 is 15 residues long. Trimming cost V 5 bases and J 3 bases; bases outside gene matches: 4. The germline V gene has CDR1 SGHAT and CDR2 FQNNGV. The chain's CDR3 is CASSPRLAGEETQYF. The CDR3 region has the DNA TGTGCCAGCAGCCCCCGACTAGCGGGGGAAGAGACCCAGTACTTC.

The sample holds one count of this clone. J is TRBJ2-5 and V is TRBV7-2; 12 bases line up with TRBD2. The junction had 13 bases not matched to a gene; V was cut back by 5 bases and J by 3 bases. CDR3 length: 18 residues. The germline CDR1 and CDR2 sequences are SGHTA and FQGNSA. CDR3 nucleotides: TGTGCCAGCAGCCGTCGGAGGCTAGCGGGGGGGCATGAAGAGACCCAGTACTTC. Protein product: CASSRRRLAGGHEETQYF. Full variable domain (missing parts from reference TRBV7-2 and TRBJ2-5): GAGVSQSPSNKVTEKGKDVELRCDPISGHTALYWYRQSLGQGLEFLIYFQGNSAPDKSGLPSDRFSAERTGGSVSTLTIQRTQQEDSAVYLCASSRRRLAGGHEETQYFGPGTRLLVL.

The chain has TRBV7-3 and TRBJ2-1; 9 nucleotides align to TRBD1. The CDR3 runs 14 residues. Germline V lookup: CDR1 SGHTA, CDR2 FQGTGA. V shed 6 bases, J shed 6 bases, and the junction held 6 bases outside the gene matches. CDR3 bases: TGTGCCAGCAGTCCCGGACAGGGGCGCAATGAGCAGTTCTTC. Its protein is CASSPGQGRNEQFF.

The V and J genes are TRBV18 and TRBJ2-2, with D possibly matching TRBD1 (5 bases). The length of the CDR3 is 16 residues. Germline loops: CDR1 KGHSH, CDR2 LQKENI. V lost 4 bases and J 2 bases, leaving 14 bases between the germline ends. The CDR3, as DNA: TGTGCCAGCTCACGCTGGGGCGAAGGCAACACCGGGGAGCTGTTTTTT. It encodes CASSRWGEGNTGELFF.

This clone was observed once. The rearrangement links TRBV6-5 to TRBJ1-1; perhaps TRBD1 as D (6 bases). Trimming left V 9 bases short and J 1 base short, with 15 bases between. Germline V gene data show CDR1 as MNHEY and CDR2 as SVGAGI. The length of the CDR3 is 14 residues. The CDR3 region is CASSGGLSNTEAFF. CDR3 nucleotides: TGTGCCAGTAGTGGGGGCTTATCGAACACTGAAGCTTTCTTT.